In this sample, the clone carrying this T cell receptor (beta chain) turned up a few times. Its antigen is unidentified. TCRdb independently ran MiXCR on the RACE reads; one entry per CDR3 protein. In the table there are about 350,000 distinct CDR3 sequences, approximately 5.8% of which are singletons. The sample comes from a study of human T cells and chemical hapten exposure. The study, taken as a whole, reports: Expanded TCR sets contained significantly more large CDR3 similarity clusters than controls. After DPC sensitization, TCRs above 1 in 1000 frequency showed no change.

There are 17 residues in the CDR3. Germline lookup yields CDR1 SEHNR and CDR2 FQNEAQ (reference sequence). V was pared by 3 bases and J by 4 bases, with 10 bases of the junction left unmatched. Time point in this sample: pre-sensitization, week 0. Specified treatment: therapeutic diphenylcyclopropenone sensitization with weekly scalp DPC. Alopecia patients deemed DPC-suitable, aged 18 to 70, excluding pregnancy. Unfractionated whole blood was the source of the extracted total RNA. The sequence came from a woman aged 18-30 years with alopecia areata. Some clones in this sample may be carry-over from other donors' samples. J is TRBJ2-1 and V is TRBV7-9; 9 nucleotides align to TRBD1. The sequences come from whole blood, collected in connection with sensitization to the hapten diphenylcyclopropenone (DPC). The CDR3: CASSFGSLDRGYNEQFF. The CDR3 nucleotides are TGTGCCAGCAGCTTTGGGTCATTGGACAGGGGATACAATGAGCAGTTCTTC.